The source of this T cell receptor beta chain is a study of blood T cell repertoires in COVID-19. With V trimmed by 3 bases and J by 5 bases, 13 bases remained unmatched. Germline CDR1 reads SGHRS; CDR2 reads YFSETQ. There are 17 residues in the CDR3. Under the authors' procedure: Amplified reference gene primers provided the basis for estimating nucleated cell counts. TCRdb keeps only in-frame clones here, not all; method: immunoSEQ multiplex PCR. Clone size and V and J calls were adopted from that table, with D and trimming inferred from the DNA. Of some 150,000 clones in the sample, 85% to 90% were seen once.

This receptor was obtained from a human donor in a cohort sampled during active COVID-19. The sequencing sample was made of peripheral blood. The chain has TRBV5-1 and TRBJ2-5; 10 bases are a match to TRBD2. In DNA form, the CDR3 reads TGCGCCAGCAGCTCGACTAGCGGGCGGGGAGGATGGGAGACCCAGTACTTC. Protein: CASSSTSGRGGWETQYF.